This note documents a single T cell receptor (beta chain) sequence. Its specificity is unknown. A universal primer site came from template switching; cDNA carried unique molecular identifiers. TCRdb analysed the 5' RACE reads with MiXCR anew, one entry per CDR3 protein. The repertoire holds 700,000 or so distinct CDR3 sequences, with 8.6% as singletons. This entry comes from a study of identical twins. CDR1 and CDR2 from the germline V gene are SEHNR and FQNEAQ (reference sequence). The length of the CDR3 is 14 residues. Trimming removed 2 bases at V and 4 bases at J, with 8 bases between. Study conclusions and caveats: There was an excess of low generation probability in the out-of-frame alpha sequences that twins shared.

The same sample was also studied in work on yellow fever vaccine responses in identical twins.

The J gene is TRBJ1-4, the V gene TRBV7-9; D is ambiguous. The clonotype was recovered from a woman aged 18-35 years in good health. The specimen was PBMCs. This CDR3 reads CASSLKGFNEKLFF. The CDR3 DNA follows: TGTGCCAGCAGCTTAAAAGGGTTTAATGAAAAACTGTTTTTT.